Each of the 9 T cell receptor beta chains below was sequenced from the same sample in a study of blood T cell repertoires in COVID-19. Generated by immunoSEQ multiplex PCR, the TCRdb table keeps only in-frame clones and is missing some. The sample lists around 99,000 clones; 80% to 95% were seen once. Material: peripheral blood. Source of these receptors: a woman aged 25 to 39 with acute or convalescent COVID-19.

This sequence joins TRBV13 and TRBJ2-5, with 8 bases matching TRBD1. Per germline, CDR1 PRHDT and CDR2 FYEKMQ (reference sequence). This CDR3 region has 15 residues. Germline trimming cut 5 bases from V and 5 bases from J; bases unmatched to any gene: 10. The CDR3, as DNA: TGTGCCAGCAGCGCCCGTCAGGGGGCGGACGAGACCCAGTACTTC. This encodes CASSARQGADETQYF.

The CDR3 nucleotides read TGTGCCAGCAGCTTATTAGCGGGACCCAACTATGGCTACACCTTC. Amino acid sequence: CASSLLAGPNYGYTF. V is TRBV7-8 and J is TRBJ1-2; the D gene is possibly TRBD1 (5 bases). Germline assignment: CDR1 SGHVS and CDR2 FQNEAQ. The CDR3 extends over 15 amino acids. V was pared by 2 bases and J by 2 bases, with 12 bases between.

The chain carries TRBV6-2 or TRBV6-3 and TRBJ2-3; 11 bases fit TRBD2. V lost 4 bases and J lost 6; bases outside the gene matches: 6. In germline, CDR1 is MNHEY, CDR2 SVGEGT. The CDR3 covers 15 residues. The CDR3 is CASSSPSGGSDTQYF. CDR3 bases: TGTGCCAGCAGTTCTCCTAGCGGGGGGTCCGATACGCAGTATTTT.

The gene calls are TRBV4-1 and TRBJ1-1; no definite D call. The length of the CDR3 is 14 residues. Trimming cost V 1 base and J 0 bases, with 6 bases left between them. Germline V gives CDR1 MGHRA, CDR2 YSYEKL. CDR3: CASSQVRMNTEAFF. The DNA of the CDR3 is TGCGCCAGCAGCCAAGTTAGAATGAACACTGAAGCTTTCTTT.

This clone was counted a few times. The rearrangement uses TRBV27 and TRBJ2-1, with 7 bases lining up with TRBD1. Germline values: CDR1 MNHEY, CDR2 SMNVEV (reference sequence). The CDR3 has 17 residues. Trimming took 5 bases from V and 5 from J; bases not matched to a gene: 15. CDR3 bases: TGTGCCAGCAGTCCCTACTCCGACAGGGCGAGAGACAATGAGCAGTTCTTC. Encoded protein: CASSPYSDRARDNEQFF.

The rearrangement links TRBV29-1 to TRBJ1-1; 7 nucleotides align to TRBD1. Germline CDR1 SQVTM, CDR2 ANQGSEA. V lost 4 bases, J lost 4 bases, and 9 bases stayed unmatched. The CDR3 consists of 14 residues. CDR3 coding DNA: TGCAGCGTTGCTAGGGCAGGGGGTAGCACTGAAGCTTTCTTT. Protein: CSVARAGGSTEAFF.

This chain links TRBV7-8 with TRBJ2-6, with a possible D match to TRBD2 (6 bases). The germline V gene has CDR1 SGHVS and CDR2 FQNEAQ. V was clipped by 0 bases and J by 0 bases, with 6 bases between them. The CDR3 sequence is 16 residues long. CDR3 bases: TGTGCCAGCAGCTTAGCGACTAGCTCTGGGGCCAACGTCCTGACTTTC. Its protein is CASSLATSSGANVLTF.

This clone was seen a single time. The V and J genes are TRBV19 and TRBJ1-3, with TRBD1 as a possible D gene (5 bases). V was shortened by 9 bases and J by 0 bases, with 12 bases between the two germline ends. Per germline, CDR1 LNHDA and CDR2 SQIVND (reference sequence). CDR3 length equals 14 residues. The CDR3 is CASSTGLSGNTIYF. DNA for the CDR3: TGTGCCAGCAGCACGGGACTCTCTGGAAACACCATATATTTT.

The CDR3 sequence: CASSLRDRNNYGYTF. CDR3 in DNA: TGTGCCAGCAGCTTGCGGGACAGGAATAACTATGGCTACACCTTC. The rearrangement uses TRBV9 and TRBJ1-2; 8 positions match TRBD1. The CDR3 sequence is 15 residues long. Germline V gives CDR1 SGDLS, CDR2 YYNGEE. After removal of 4 bases from V and 1 base from J, the junction contained 6 bases not matched to a gene. The full variable domain, in which reference TRBV9 and TRBJ1-2 provide the parts outside the CDR3, is DSGVTQTPKHLITATGQRVTLRCSPRSGDLSVYWYQQSLDQGLQFLIQYYNGEERAKGNILERFSAQQFPDLHSELNLSSLELGDSALYFCASSLRDRNNYGYTFGSGTRLTVV.